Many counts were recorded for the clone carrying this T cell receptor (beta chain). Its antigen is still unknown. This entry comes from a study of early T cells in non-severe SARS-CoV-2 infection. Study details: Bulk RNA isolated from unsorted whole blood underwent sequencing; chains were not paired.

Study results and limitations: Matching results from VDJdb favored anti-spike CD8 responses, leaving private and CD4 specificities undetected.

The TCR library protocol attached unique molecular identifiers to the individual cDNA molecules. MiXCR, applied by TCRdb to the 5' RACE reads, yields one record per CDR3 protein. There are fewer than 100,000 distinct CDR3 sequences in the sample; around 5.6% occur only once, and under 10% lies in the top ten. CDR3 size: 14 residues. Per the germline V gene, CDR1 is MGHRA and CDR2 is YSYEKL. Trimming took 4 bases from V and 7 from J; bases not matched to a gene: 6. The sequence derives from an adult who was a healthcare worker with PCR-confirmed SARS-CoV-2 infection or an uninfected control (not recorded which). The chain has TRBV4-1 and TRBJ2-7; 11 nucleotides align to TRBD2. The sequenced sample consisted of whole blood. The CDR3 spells CASSRTSGSYEQYF. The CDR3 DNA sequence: TGCGCCAGCAGCCGAACTAGCGGGAGTTATGAGCAGTACTTC.